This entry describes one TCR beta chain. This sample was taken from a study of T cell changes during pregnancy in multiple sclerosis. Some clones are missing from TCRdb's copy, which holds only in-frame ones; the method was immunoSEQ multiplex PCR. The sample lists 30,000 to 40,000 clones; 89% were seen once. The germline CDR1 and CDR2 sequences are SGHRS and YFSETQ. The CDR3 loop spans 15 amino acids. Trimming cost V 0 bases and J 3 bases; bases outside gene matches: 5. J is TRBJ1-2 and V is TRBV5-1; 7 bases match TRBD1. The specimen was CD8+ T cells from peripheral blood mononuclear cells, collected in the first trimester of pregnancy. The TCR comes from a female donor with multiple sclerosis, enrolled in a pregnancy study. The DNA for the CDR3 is TGCGCCAGCAGCTTGGACAGGGGCGAAGACTATGGCTACACCTTC. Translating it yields CASSLDRGEDYGYTF.